This T cell receptor (beta chain) was profiled in a study of blood T cell repertoires in COVID-19. This table comes from immunoSEQ multiplex PCR, and its TCRdb copy is limited to in-frame clones, with some not included. This sample carries 140,000 to 150,000 clones, roughly 90% of them seen once, and the ten largest clones take about 2%. After removal of 3 bases from V and 2 bases from J, the junction contained 5 bases not matched to a gene. This CDR3 is built from 16 residues. Germline V gene lookup returns CDR1 KGHDR and CDR2 SFDVKD. This chain links TRBV24-1 with TRBJ2-1; TRBD2 agrees at 8 bases. This clonotype originated in a human donor in a cohort sampled during active COVID-19. The sample comprised peripheral blood. The CDR3 coding sequence is TGTGCCACCAGTGATCCGGCGGGGGGCGCCTACAATGAGCAGTTCTTC. Its translation: CATSDPAGGAYNEQFF.